The source of this T cell receptor (beta chain) is a study of blood T cell repertoires in COVID-19. Only in-frame clones appear in the TCRdb table, and some are missing; sequencing was by immunoSEQ multiplex PCR. The sample holds about 210,000 clones, around nine tenths seen once. Sequencing was performed on peripheral blood. This TCR was recovered from a woman between 40 and 55 years old with acute or convalescent COVID-19.

CDR3 nucleotides: TGCAGTGCTAGTACACCGGGACAGTTTCCTTACACCTTC. Residues: CSASTPGQFPYTF. The chain is built from TRBV20-1 and TRBJ1-2, with 7 nucleotides matching TRBD1. This CDR3 spans 13 amino acids. Germline-derived CDR1 and CDR2 are DFQATT and SNEGSKA (reference sequence). V lost 3 bases, J lost 11 bases, and 12 bases stayed unmatched.